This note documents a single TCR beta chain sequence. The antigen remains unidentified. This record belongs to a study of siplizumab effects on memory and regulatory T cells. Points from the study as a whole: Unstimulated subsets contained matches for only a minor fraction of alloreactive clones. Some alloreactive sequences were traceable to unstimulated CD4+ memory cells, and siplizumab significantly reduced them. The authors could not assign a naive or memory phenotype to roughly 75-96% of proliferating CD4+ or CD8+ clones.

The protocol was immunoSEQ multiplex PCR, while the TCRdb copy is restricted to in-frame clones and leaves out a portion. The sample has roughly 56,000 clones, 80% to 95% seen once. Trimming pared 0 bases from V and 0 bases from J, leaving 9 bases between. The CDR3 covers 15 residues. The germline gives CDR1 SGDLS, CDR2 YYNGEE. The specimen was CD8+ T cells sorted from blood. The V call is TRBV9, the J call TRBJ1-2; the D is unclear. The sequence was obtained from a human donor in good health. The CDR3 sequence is CASSVGQYSNYGYTF. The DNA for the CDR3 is TGTGCCAGCAGCGTAGGTCAATATTCTAACTATGGCTACACCTTC. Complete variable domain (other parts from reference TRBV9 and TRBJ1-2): DSGVTQTPKHLITATGQRVTLRCSPRSGDLSVYWYQQSLDQGLQFLIQYYNGEERAKGNILERFSAQQFPDLHSELNLSSLELGDSALYFCASSVGQYSNYGYTFGSGTRLTVV.